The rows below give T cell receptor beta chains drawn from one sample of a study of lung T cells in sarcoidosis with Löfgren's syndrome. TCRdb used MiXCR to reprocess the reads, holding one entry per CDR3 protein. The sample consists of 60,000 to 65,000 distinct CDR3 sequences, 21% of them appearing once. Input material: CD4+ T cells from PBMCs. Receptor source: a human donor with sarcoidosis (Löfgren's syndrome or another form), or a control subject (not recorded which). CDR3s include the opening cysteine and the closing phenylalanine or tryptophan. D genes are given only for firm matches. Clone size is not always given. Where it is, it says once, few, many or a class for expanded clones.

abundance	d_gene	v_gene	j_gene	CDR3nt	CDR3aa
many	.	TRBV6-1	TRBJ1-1	TGTGCCAGCAGTGAAGCCGTGGCGCGGAACACTGAAGCTTTCTTT	CASSEAVARNTEAFF
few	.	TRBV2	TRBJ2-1	TGTGCCAGCAGTGATCTACCAGGGAGGAATGAGCAGTTCTTC	CASSDLPGRNEQFF
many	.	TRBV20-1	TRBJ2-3	TGCAGTGCTAGCAGAGGGTCGACAGATACGCAGTATTTT	CSASRGSTDTQYF
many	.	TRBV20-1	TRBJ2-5	TGCAGTGCTAGAGATAGGGGCACTAGGGGAGAGACCCAGTACTTC	CSARDRGTRGETQYF
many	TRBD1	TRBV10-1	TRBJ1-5	TGCGCCAGGGACGATCGACAGGGAACCAATCAGCCCCAGCATTTT	CARDDRQGTNQPQHF
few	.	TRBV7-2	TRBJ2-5	TGTGCCAGCAGCCGACAGTCCAAAGAGACCCAGTACTTC	CASSRQSKETQYF
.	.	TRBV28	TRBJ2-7	TGTGCCAGCAGTTTAAGCTCCTACGAGCAGTGCTTC	CASSLSSYEQCF
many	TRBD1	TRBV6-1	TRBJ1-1	TGTGCCAGCAGGGCCGACAGGGGAAATACTGAAGCTTTCTTT	CASRADRGNTEAFF
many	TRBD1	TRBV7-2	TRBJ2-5	TGTGCCAGCAGCACCCGACAGGGGCCAGAGACCCAGTACTTC	CASSTRQGPETQYF
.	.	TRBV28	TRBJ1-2	TGTGCCAGCAGCCCGCAGGGAGGAGGCTACACCTTC	CASSPQGGGYTF
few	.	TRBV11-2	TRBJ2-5	TGTGCCAGCAGCTTAGGGAGCGGAGAAGAGACCCAGTACTTC	CASSLGSGEETQYF
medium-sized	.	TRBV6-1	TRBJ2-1	TGTGCCAGCAGTGAGCTCCTTGAGCAGTTCTTC	CASSELLEQFF
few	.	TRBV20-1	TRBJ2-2	TGCAGTGCTAGTGCGCCGAACACCGGGGAGCTGTTTTTT	CSASAPNTGELFF
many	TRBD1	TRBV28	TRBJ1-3	TGTGCCAGCATCGACAGGGGGCGTGGAAACACCATATATTTT	CASIDRGRGNTIYF
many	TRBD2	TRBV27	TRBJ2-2	TGTGCCAGCAGTTTTTTCGGACTAGCCGGGGAGCTGTTTTTT	CASSFFGLAGELFF
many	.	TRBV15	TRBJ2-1	TGTGCCACCAGCATCGTCGAACCGGGGACCTACAATGAGCAGTTCTTC	CATSIVEPGTYNEQFF
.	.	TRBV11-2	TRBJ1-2	TGTGCCAGCAGCTTAGATCGCGCTAATTATGGCTACACCTTC	CASSLDRANYGYTF
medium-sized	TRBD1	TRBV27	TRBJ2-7	TGTGCCAGCAGTGACAGGGGGCTCTACGAGCAGTACTTC	CASSDRGLYEQYF
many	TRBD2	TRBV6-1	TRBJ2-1	TGTGCCAGCAGTGAATATGGCGGGGGAACTTACAATGAGCAGTTCTTC	CASSEYGGGTYNEQFF
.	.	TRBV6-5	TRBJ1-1	TGTGCCAGCAGTTTAAGAGGAAAGGGCGGGGACACTGAAGCTTTCTTT	CASSLRGKGGDTEAFF
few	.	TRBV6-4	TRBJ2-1	TGTGCCAGCAGTGACTCGCCAGTTAGCTCCTACAATGAGCAGTTCTTC	CASSDSPVSSYNEQFF
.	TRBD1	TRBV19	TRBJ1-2	TGTGCCAGTAGTTGGCCCGGACAGGGAAACTGTGGCTACACCTTC	CASSWPGQGNCGYTF
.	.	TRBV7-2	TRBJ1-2	TGTGCCAGCAGCTTTCCGGCGCAGGCCAACTATAGCTACACCTTC	CASSFPAQANYSYTF
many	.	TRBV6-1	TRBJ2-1	TGTGCCAGCACACCGGGTACAACGTTTTACAATGAGCAGTTCTTC	CASTPGTTFYNEQFF
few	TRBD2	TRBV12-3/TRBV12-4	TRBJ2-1	TGTGCCAGCAGTTTTAAAGCGGGGGGGCGGAATGAGCAGTTCTTC	CASSFKAGGRNEQFF
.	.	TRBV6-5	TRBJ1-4	TGTGCCAGCGGTTACCCAGAGCGTGCAACTAATGAAAAACTGTTTTTT	CASGYPERATNEKLFF
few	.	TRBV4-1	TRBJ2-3	TGCGCCACGAAAGGGGGTATCGGCACAGATACGCAGTATTTT	CATKGGIGTDTQYF
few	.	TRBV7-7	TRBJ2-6	TGTGCCAGCAGCTTAAGCTCTGGGGCCAACGTCCTGACTTTC	CASSLSSGANVLTF
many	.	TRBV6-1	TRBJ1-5	TGTGCCAGCAGCGAAAGGGACTTCAATCAGCCCCAGCATTTT	CASSERDFNQPQHF
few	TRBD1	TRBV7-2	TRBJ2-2	TGTGCCAGCAGCCACCCTCCGACAGGGCGGGTCACCGGGGAGCTGTTTTTT	CASSHPPTGRVTGELFF
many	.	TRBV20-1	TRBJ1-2	TGCAGTGCTACAGGAGGGGACCCTAACTATGGCTACACCTTC	CSATGGDPNYGYTF
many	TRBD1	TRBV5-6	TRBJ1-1	TGTGCCAGCAGCTGGCCGGGACAGGGACCTACTGAAGCTTTCTTT	CASSWPGQGPTEAFF
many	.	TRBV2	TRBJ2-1	TGTGCCAGCAGTGGGCGTCCCTACAATGAGCAGTTCTTC	CASSGRPYNEQFF
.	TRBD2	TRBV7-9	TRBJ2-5	TGTGCCAGCAGCAGTCGGGTAGCGGGGGACCAAGAGACCCAGTACTTC	CASSSRVAGDQETQYF
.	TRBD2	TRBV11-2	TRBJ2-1	TGTGCCAGCAGCTCGTCTCTAGCGGGGGGTTACAATGAGCAGTTCTTC	CASSSSLAGGYNEQFF
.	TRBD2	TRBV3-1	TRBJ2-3	TGTGCCAGCAGCCATAGCGGGGGCAGCACAGATACGCAGTATTTT	CASSHSGGSTDTQYF
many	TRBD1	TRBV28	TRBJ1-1	TGTGCCAGCAGTTCTGAAGACAGGGCGAACACTGAAGCTTTCTTT	CASSSEDRANTEAFF
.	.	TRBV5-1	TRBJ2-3	TGCGCCAGCAGCTTGGGACTAACCCTTAGCACAGATACGCAGTATTTT	CASSLGLTLSTDTQYF
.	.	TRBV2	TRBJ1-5	TGTGCCAGCAGTGAAGGTGAGAATCAGCCCCAGCATTTT	CASSEGENQPQHF
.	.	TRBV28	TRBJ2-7	TGTGCCAGCAGTGGCGGCCCTGACTACGAGCAGTACTTC	CASSGGPDYEQYF
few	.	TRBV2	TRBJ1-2	TGTGCCAGCACCCGGACGGGGAACTATGGCTACACCTTC	CASTRTGNYGYTF
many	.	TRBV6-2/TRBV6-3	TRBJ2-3	TGTGCCAGCACGGGAGAGGGGAACAGAAGGAGCACAGATACGCAGTATTTT	CASTGEGNRRSTDTQYF
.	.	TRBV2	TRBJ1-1	TGTGCCAGCAGTGACCCATTCTACACTGAAGCTTTCTTT	CASSDPFYTEAFF
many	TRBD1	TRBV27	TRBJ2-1	TGTGCCAGCAACTACAGGGGGCCGTACAATGAGCAGTTCTTC	CASNYRGPYNEQFF
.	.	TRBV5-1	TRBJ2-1	TGCGCCAGCAGCTTGATTCAGAATTTTGAGCAGTTCTTC	CASSLIQNFEQFF
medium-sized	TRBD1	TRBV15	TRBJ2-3	TGTGCCACCGCCGCACAGGGGATGAAAACAGATACGCAGTATTTT	CATAAQGMKTDTQYF
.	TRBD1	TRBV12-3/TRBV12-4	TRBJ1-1	TGTGCCAGCAGTGCCGGGACAGCCAAGAACACTGAAGCTTTCTTT	CASSAGTAKNTEAFF
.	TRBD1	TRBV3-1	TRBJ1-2	TGTGCCAGCAGCCATCCAGGGGGTTGGGGCTACACCTTC	CASSHPGGWGYTF
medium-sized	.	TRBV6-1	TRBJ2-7	TGTGCCAGCAGTCTGGATTACGGCGAGCAGTACTTC	CASSLDYGEQYF